This TCR beta chain was documented in a study of CDR3 diversity in severe acne (dated by TCRdb to between 2019 and 2020). The protocol used for the library was PCR. Sequencing was performed on an Illumina HiSeq 2000. TCRdb ran its own pipeline on the public reads, namely fastp trimming at Q25 and MiXCR clone calling, and kept in-frame beta chains. Every entry covers one CDR3 protein and lists the most common genes and DNA from its rows. The sample includes approximately 90,000 distinct CDR3 sequences, with 49% observed a single time. The ten largest make up roughly 10% of the sample. From the cysteine up to the phenylalanine, the CDR3 has a length of 16 residues. The entry retains the CDR3 DNA only, 48 bases that are in frame from base 1. Per the germline V gene, SGHRS is the CDR1 and YFSETQ is the CDR2. Germline trimming: 3 bases from V, 1 base from J; junction bases outside gene matches: 6. Notes on this clonotype: Its target antigen remains unknown. The input lacks base qualities; no much larger clone sits a single base away.

The TCR comes from a male donor with severe acne vulgaris. The sequence joins TRBV5-1 to TRBJ2-3; 9 junctional bases match TRBD2. Sample: blood. The nucleotide sequence is TGCGCCAGCAGCTCCGGACTAGCGAGTGGCACAGATACGCAGTATTTT. This codes for CASSSGLASGTDTQYF. The variable domain in full, with residues beyond the CDR3 obtained from the reference TRBV5-1 and TRBJ2-3 genes, is KAGVTQTPRYLIKTRGQQVTLSCSPISGHRSVSWYQQTPGQGLQFLFEYFSETQRNKGNFPGRFSGRQFSNSRSEMNVSTLELGDSALYLCASSSGLASGTDTQYFGPGTRLTVL.